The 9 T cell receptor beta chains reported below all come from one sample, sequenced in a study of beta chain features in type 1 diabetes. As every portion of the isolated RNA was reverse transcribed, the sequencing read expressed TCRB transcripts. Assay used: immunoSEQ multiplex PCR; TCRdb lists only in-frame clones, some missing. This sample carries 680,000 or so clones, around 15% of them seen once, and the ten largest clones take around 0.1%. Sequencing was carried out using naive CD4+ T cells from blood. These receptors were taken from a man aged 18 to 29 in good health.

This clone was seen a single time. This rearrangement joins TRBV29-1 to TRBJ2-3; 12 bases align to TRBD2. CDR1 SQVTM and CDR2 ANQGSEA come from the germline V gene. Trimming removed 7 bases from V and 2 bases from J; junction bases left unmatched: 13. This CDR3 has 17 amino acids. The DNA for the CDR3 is TGCAGCGCCCCCGGCCAACTAGCGGGAGGACTCACAGATACGCAGTATTTT. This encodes CSAPGQLAGGLTDTQYF.

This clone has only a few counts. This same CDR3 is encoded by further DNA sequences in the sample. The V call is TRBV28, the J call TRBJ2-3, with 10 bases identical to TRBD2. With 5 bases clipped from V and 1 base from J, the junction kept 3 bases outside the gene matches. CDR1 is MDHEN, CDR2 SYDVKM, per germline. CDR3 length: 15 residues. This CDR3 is CASSSGGAGTDTQYF. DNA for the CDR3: TGTGCCAGCAGTAGCGGGGGGGCCGGCACAGATACGCAGTATTTT. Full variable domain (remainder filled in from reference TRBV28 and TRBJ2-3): DVKVTQSSRYLVKRTGEKVFLECVQDMDHENMFWYRQDPGLGLRLIYFSYDVKMKEKGDIPEGYSVSREKKERFSLILESASTNQTSMYLCASSSGGAGTDTQYFGPGTRLTVL.

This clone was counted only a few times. Written as DNA, the CDR3 is TGTGCCAGTAGTACGATCCTTGGGAATGAGCAGTTCTTC. Protein: CASSTILGNEQFF. V gene TRBV19 combines with J gene TRBJ2-1; no reliable D call. This CDR3 has 13 amino acids. Per the germline V gene, CDR1 is LNHDA and CDR2 is SQIVND (reference sequence). V lost 4 bases and J 7 bases, leaving 11 bases between the germline ends.

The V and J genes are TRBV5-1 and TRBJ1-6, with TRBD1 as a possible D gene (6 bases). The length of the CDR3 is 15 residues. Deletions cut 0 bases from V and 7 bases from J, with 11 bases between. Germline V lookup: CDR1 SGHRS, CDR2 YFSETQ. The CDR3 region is CASSLGQEGNSPLHF. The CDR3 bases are TGCGCCAGCAGCTTGGGACAGGAAGGGAATTCACCCCTCCACTTT.

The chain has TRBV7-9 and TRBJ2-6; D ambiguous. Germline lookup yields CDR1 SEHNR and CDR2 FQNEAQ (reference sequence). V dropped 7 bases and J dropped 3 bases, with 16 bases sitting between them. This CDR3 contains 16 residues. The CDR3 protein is CASTTSMGGGANVLTF. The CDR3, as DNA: TGTGCCAGCACCACCTCGATGGGCGGTGGGGCCAACGTCCTGACTTTC.

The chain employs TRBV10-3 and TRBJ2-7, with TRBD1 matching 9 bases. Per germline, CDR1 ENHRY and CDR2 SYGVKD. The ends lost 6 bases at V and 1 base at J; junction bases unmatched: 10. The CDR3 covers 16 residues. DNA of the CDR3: TGTGCCATCAGCCCCCTCCGGGACAGGGTATCCTACGAGCAGTACTTC. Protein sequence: CAISPLRDRVSYEQYF.

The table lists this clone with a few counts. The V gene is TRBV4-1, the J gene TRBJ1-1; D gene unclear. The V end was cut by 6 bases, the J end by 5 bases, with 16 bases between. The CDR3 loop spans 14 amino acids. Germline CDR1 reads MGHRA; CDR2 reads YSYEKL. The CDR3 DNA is TGCGCCAGCAGATTTCAGGAAGGTGGTACTGAAGCTTTCTTT. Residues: CASRFQEGGTEAFF.

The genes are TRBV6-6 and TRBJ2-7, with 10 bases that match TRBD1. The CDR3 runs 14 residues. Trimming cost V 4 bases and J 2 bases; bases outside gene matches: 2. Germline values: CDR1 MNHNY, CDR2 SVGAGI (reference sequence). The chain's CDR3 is CASSSDRGTYEQYF. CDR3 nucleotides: TGTGCCAGCAGTTCGGACAGGGGGACCTACGAGCAGTACTTC.

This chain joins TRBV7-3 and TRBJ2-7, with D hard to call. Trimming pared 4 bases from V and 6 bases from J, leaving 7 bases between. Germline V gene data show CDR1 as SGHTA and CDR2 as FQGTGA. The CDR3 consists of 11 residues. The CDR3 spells CASSSGIEQYF. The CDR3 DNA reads TGTGCCAGCAGCTCCGGCATCGAGCAGTACTTC.